This T cell receptor (beta chain) was retrieved from a study of shared clonotypes between healthy human individuals. Worth noting for this clone: Its antigen is not known.

Study conclusions and caveats: Naive subsets tended to show greater estimated richness than memory subsets.

The CDR3 has 15 residues. Looked up from germline, CDR1 is GTSNPN and CDR2 is SVGIG (reference sequence). Trimming removed 2 bases at V and 3 bases at J, with 15 bases between. The assay was run at deep level. Clones were sequenced by immunoSEQ multiplex PCR, and TCRdb holds only the in-frame ones, with some missing. The sample holds over 2 million clones, about nine tenths seen once. Source material: naive CD4+ T cells from PBMCs. Subset: CD45RA+ positively selected. This TCR derives from a man between 18 and 35 years old in good health. Some clones in this sample may be carry-over from other donors' samples. The V and J genes are TRBV30 and TRBJ2-3; perhaps TRBD1 as D (6 bases). The CDR3 protein is CAWSLVTGPTDTQYF. The CDR3 region has the DNA TGTGCCTGGAGTCTAGTTACAGGGCCGACAGATACGCAGTATTTT.